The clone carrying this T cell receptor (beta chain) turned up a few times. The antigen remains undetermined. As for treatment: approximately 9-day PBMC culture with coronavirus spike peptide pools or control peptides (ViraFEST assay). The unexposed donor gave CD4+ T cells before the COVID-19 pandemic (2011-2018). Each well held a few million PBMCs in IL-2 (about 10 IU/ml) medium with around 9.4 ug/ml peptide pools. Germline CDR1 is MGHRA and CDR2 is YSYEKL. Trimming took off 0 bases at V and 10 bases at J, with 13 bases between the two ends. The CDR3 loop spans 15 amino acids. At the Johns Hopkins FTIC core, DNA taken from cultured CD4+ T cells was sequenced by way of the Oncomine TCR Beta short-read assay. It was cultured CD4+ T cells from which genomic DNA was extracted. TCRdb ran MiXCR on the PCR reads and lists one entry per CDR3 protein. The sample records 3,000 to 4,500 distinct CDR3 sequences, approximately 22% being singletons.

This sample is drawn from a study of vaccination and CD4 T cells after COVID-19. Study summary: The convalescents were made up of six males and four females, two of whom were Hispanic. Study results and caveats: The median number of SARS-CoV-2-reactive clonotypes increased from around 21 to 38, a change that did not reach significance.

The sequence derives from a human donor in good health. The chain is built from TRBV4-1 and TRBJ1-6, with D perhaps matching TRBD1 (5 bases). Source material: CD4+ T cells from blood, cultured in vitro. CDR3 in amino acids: CASSQDYQGWSPLHF. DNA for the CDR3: TGCGCCAGCAGCCAAGATTATCAGGGATGGTCACCCCTCCACTTT.